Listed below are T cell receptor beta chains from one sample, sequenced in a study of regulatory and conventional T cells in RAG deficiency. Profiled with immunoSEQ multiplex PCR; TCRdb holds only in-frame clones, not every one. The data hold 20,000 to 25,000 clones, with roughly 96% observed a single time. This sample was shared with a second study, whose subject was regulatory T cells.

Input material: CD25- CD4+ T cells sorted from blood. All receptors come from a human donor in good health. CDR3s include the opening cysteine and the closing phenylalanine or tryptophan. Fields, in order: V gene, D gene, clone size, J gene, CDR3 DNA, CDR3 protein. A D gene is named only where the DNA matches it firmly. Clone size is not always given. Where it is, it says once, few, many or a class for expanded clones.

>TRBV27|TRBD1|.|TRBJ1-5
TGTGCCAGCAGTTACCGAATCGACGGGACAGCTCCCCCTCAGCCCCAGCATTTT
CASSYRIDGTAPPQPQHF
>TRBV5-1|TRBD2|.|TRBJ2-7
TGCGCCAGCAGCTCAGGACTAGCGGGGGGCACCTACGAGCAGTACTTC
CASSSGLAGGTYEQYF
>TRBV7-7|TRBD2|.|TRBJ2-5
TGTGCCAGCAGCTTAGCGGGCCCGGCTAGCGGGGGAGAGACCCAGTACTTC
CASSLAGPASGGETQYF
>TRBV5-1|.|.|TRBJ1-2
TGCGCCAGCAGCTTGGGGTCGGCGGGGGCTCGTAGCTATGGCTACACCTTC
CASSLGSAGARSYGYTF
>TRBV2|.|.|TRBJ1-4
TGTGCCAGCCCCAGGCCGGGGGCAACTAATGAAAAACTGTTTTTT
CASPRPGATNEKLFF
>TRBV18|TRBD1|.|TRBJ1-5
TGTGCCAGCTCAGACTTCGTGACAGGGAGCAATCAGCCCCAGCATTTT
CASSDFVTGSNQPQHF
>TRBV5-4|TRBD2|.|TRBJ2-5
TGTGCCAGCAGCCGACTAGCGGGGGAGGAGACCCAGTACTTC
CASSRLAGEETQYF
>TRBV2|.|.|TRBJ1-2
TGTGCCAGCAGTGGACAGTACGGCTACACCTTC
CASSGQYGYTF
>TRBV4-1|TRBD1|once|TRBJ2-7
TGCGCCAGCCGAGGACAGGGGATGTACGAGCAGTACTTC
CASRGQGMYEQYF
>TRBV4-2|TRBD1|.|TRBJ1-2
TGTGCCAGCAGCCCAGGACAGGGTAACTATGGCTACACCTTC
CASSPGQGNYGYTF
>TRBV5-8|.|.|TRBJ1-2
TGTGCCAGCAGCTCTACAGGGAACTATGGCTACACCTTC
CASSSTGNYGYTF
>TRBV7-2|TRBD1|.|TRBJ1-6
TGTGCCAGCAGCTTCCAGGGGGATAGTTCACCCCTCCACTTT
CASSFQGDSSPLHF
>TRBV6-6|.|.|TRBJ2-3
TGTGCCAGCAGTACTAAGCCCGTCACAGATACGCAGTATTTT
CASSTKPVTDTQYF
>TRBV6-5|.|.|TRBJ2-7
TGTGCCAGCAGTTACTCAAGAGACTCCTACGAGCAGTACTTC
CASSYSRDSYEQYF
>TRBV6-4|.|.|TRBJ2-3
TGTGCCAGCAGTGACTCCCCGGAGAGGGGGGGTACGCAGTATTTT
CASSDSPERGGTQYF
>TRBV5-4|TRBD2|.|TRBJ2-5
TGTGCCAGCAGCTCACAACTAGCGGGGAGCCAAGAGACCCAGTACTTC
CASSSQLAGSQETQYF
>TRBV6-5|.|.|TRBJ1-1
TGTGCCAGCAGTAACGACTATTTCGGGACTGAAGCTTTCTTT
CASSNDYFGTEAFF
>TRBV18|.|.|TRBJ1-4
TGTGCCAGCTCACCTTACTTAAATACAATAACAGGTTCAACTAATGAAAAACTGTTTTTT
CASSPYLNTITGSTNEKLFF
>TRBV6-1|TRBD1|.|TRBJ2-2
TGTGCCAGCAGTACGACAGGGATTCCCCCCGGGGAGCTGTTTTTT
CASSTTGIPPGELFF
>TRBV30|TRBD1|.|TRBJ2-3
TGTGCTGCAGACAGGGGGCAATGGACAGATACGCAGTATTTT
CAADRGQWTDTQYF
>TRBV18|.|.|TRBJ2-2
TGTGCCAGCTCACCACGGCAGACTACCGGGGAGCTGTTTTTT
CASSPRQTTGELFF
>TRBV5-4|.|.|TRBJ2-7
TGTGCCAGCAGCTCAACCGGACAGGAGCAGTACTTC
CASSSTGQEQYF
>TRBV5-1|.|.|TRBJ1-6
TGCGCCAGCAGCTTGGACGGGAGCTCCTATAATTCACCCCTCCACTTT
CASSLDGSSYNSPLHF
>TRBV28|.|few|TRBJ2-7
TGTGCCAGCAGTCCCGCCGGGATCTACGAGCAGTACTTC
CASSPAGIYEQYF
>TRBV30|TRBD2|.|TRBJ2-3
TGTGCCTGGAGTTACCTCACTAGCGGGTCTAGCACAGATACGCAGTATTTT
CAWSYLTSGSSTDTQYF
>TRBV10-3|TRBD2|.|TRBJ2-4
TGTGCCTCCTTAACCGGGACTAGCGGGGGGGGCAAAAACATTCAGTACTTC
CASLTGTSGGGKNIQYF
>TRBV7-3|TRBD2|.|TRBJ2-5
TGTGCCAGCAGCTTCGGACTAGCGGGGGGGCAAGAGACCCAGTACTTC
CASSFGLAGGQETQYF
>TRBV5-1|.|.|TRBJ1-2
TGCGCCAGCAGCTTGGATTCTTGGGACACGATCTATGGCTACACCTTC
CASSLDSWDTIYGYTF
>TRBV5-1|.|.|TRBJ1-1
TGCGCCAGCAGCTTGGAGGGGCCTGGGACTTCTGAAGCTTTCTTT
CASSLEGPGTSEAFF
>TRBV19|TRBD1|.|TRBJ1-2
TGTGCCAGTAGGGCCGACAGGGTTGGTGGCTACACCTTC
CASRADRVGGYTF
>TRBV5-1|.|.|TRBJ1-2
TGCGCCAGCAGCTTTGCAGGGAACTATGGCTACACCTTC
CASSFAGNYGYTF
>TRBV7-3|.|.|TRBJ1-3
TGTGCCAGCAGCTTAGGGCCAGCCTTCTCTGGAAACACCATATATTTT
CASSLGPAFSGNTIYF
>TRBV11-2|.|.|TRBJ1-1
TGTGCCAGCAGCTTAGTCCAAAATTGGAACACTGAAGCTTTCTTT
CASSLVQNWNTEAFF
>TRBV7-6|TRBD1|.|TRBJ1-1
TGTGCCAGCAGCCCCCAGGAGGGGGCAGGCACTGAAGCTTTCTTT
CASSPQEGAGTEAFF
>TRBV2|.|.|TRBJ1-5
TGTGCCAGCAGCCTGGACTCTAGCAATCAGCCCCAGCATTTT
CASSLDSSNQPQHF
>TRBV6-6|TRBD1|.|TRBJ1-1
TGTGCCAGCACTTTGGACAGGGGAAACACTGAAGCTTTCTTT
CASTLDRGNTEAFF
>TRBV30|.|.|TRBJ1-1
TGTGCCTGGAGTAGAGGGACTGAAGCTTTCTTT
CAWSRGTEAFF
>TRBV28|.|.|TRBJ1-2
TGTGCCAGCAGTTTGGGGTCGGCGTCAGGGGGCTACACCTTC
CASSLGSASGGYTF
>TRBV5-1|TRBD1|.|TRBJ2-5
TGCGCCAGCACCCACACAGGGGGTAAAGAGACCCAGTACTTC
CASTHTGGKETQYF
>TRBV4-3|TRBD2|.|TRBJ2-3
TGCGCCAGCAGCCAAGATCACCTACCATTTAGCGGGGGGGGAGATACGCAGTATTTT
CASSQDHLPFSGGGDTQYF
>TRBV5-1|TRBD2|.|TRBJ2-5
TGCGCCAGCAGCTCGAGCGGGGGGTTCCCTCAAGAGACCCAGTACTTC
CASSSSGGFPQETQYF
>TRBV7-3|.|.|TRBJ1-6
TGTGCCAGCCCCTCAGTGAAGAACAGGTTTACCTCCTATAATTCACCCCTCCACTTT
CASPSVKNRFTSYNSPLHF
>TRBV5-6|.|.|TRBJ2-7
TGTGCCAGCAGCTTGACAGGGAGAGACTACGAGCAGTACTTC
CASSLTGRDYEQYF
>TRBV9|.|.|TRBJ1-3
TGTGCCAGCAGCCCTCCGGGCTCTGGAAACACCATATATTTT
CASSPPGSGNTIYF
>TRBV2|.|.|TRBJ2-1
TGTGCCAGCAGTGAAGCGGGAATGAGGGGGGGCGGTAACAATGAGCAGTTCTTC
CASSEAGMRGGGNNEQFF
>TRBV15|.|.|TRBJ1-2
TGTGCCACCAGCAGAGAGGAGGCAGGACGGGGCTACACCTTC
CATSREEAGRGYTF
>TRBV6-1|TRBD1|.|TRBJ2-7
TGTGCCAGCCAGGACAGGGGGCTTAACGAGCAGTACTTC
CASQDRGLNEQYF
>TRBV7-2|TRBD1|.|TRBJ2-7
TGTGCCAGCAGCTTAGCTGGGGGCGGGGACAGGCCCTACGAGCAGTACTTC
CASSLAGGGDRPYEQYF
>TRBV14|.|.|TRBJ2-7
TGTGCCAGCAGCCAATCGGTATCCTACGAGCAGTACTTC
CASSQSVSYEQYF
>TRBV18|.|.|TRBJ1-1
TGTGCCAGCTCACCACCGAGTTTAGGAGCCCCCCGCGAAACTGAAGCTTTCTTT
CASSPPSLGAPRETEAFF
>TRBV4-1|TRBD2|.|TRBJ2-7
TGCGCCAGCAGCCAGGCCCCGGGGGGCGAGCAGTACTTC
CASSQAPGGEQYF
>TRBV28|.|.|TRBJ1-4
TGTGCCAGCAGTTTGGTGACAGGCGAAAAACTGTTTTTT
CASSLVTGEKLFF
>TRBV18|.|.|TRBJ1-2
TGTGCCAGCTCACCGAGGGAAGACTCTGGCTACACCTTC
CASSPREDSGYTF